This T cell receptor beta chain appears in the sequencing data of a study of human T cells and chemical hapten exposure. Regarding the study as a whole: Expanded TCRs created a significantly greater count of big CDR3 similarity clusters than controls did.

Regarding time point: pre-sensitization, week 0. Noted treatment: therapeutic diphenylcyclopropenone sensitization with weekly scalp DPC. It was the library that attached unique molecular identifiers to individual cDNA molecules. In the original workflow: Across samples, TCR counts had a median of roughly 96,000 and ranged from roughly 23,224 to 690,600. TCRdb called the RACE reads again in MiXCR, with one record for every CDR3 protein. V and J calls and clone size were set by TCRdb, not the authors. Of about 74,000 distinct CDR3 sequences detected, less than 15% appear once; the ten largest clones hold around 4.2%. The germline gives CDR1 LGHDT, CDR2 YNNKEL (reference sequence). This CDR3 has 14 residues. V shed 1 base and J shed 0 bases, with 4 bases lying between them. This clonotype was counted at least ten times. The antigen is unknown.

The V and J genes are TRBV3-1 and TRBJ1-3; D gene unclear. The material sequenced was whole blood, taken in connection with sensitization to the hapten diphenylcyclopropenone (DPC). The clonotype originates from a woman in her forties or fifties with alopecia areata. Some clones in this sample may be carry-over from other donors' samples. In DNA, the CDR3 is TGTGCCAGCAGCCAAGGGTTCTCTGGAAACACCATATATTTT. This translates into CASSQGFSGNTIYF.